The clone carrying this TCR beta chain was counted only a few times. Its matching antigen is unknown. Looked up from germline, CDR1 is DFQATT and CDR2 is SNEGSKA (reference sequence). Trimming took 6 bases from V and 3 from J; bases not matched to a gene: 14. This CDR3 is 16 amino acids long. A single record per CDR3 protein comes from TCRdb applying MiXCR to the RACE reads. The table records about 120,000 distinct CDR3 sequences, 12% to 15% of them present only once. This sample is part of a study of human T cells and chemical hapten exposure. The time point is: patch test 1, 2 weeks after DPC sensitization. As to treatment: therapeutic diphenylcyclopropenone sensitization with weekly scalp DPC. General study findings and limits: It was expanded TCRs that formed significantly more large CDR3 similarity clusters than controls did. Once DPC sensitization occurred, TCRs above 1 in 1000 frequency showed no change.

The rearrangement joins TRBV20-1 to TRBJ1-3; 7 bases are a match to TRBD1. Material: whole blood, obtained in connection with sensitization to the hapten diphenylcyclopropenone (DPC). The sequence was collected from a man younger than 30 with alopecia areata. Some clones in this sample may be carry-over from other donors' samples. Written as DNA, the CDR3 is TGCAGTGCCCCCGGCGGTGGAGGGGGCATTGGAAACACCATATATTTT. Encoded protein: CSAPGGGGGIGNTIYF.